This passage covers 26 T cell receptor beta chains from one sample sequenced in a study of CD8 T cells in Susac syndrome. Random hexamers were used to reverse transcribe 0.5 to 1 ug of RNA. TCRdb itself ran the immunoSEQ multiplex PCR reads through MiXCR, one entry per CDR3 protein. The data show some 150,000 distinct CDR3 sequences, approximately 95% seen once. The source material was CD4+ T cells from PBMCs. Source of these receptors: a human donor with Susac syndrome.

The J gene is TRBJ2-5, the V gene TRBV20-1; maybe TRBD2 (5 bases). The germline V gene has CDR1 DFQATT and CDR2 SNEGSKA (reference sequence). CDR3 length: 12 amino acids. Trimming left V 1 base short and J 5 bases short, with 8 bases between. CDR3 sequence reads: CSARAGWETQYF. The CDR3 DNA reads TGCAGTGCTAGAGCGGGATGGGAGACCCAGTACTTC.

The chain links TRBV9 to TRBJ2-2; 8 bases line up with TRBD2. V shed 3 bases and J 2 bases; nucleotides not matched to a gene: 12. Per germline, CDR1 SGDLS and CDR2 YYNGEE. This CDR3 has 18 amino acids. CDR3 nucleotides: TGTGCCAGCAGCGCTGGGGGGCTAGCGGGTCATAACACCGGGGAGCTGTTTTTT. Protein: CASSAGGLAGHNTGELFF.

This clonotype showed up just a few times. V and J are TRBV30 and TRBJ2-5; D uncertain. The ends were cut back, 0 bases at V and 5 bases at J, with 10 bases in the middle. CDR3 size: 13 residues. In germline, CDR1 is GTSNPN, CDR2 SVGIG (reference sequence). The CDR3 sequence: CAWSVLAGETQYF. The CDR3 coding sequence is TGTGCCTGGAGTGTACTGGCTGGGGAGACCCAGTACTTC.

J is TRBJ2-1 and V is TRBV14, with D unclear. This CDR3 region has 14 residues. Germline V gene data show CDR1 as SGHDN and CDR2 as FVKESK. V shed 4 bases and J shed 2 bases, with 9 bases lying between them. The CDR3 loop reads CASSRGPTYNEQFF. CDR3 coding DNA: TGTGCCAGCAGCCGCGGTCCTACCTACAATGAGCAGTTCTTC.

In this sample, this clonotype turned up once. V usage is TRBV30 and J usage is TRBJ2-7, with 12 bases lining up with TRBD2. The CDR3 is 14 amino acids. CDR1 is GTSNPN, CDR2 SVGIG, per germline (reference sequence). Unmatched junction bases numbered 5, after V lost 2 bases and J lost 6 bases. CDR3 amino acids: CAWSRLAGVTEQYF. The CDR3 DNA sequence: TGTGCCTGGAGTCGACTAGCGGGAGTCACCGAGCAGTACTTC.

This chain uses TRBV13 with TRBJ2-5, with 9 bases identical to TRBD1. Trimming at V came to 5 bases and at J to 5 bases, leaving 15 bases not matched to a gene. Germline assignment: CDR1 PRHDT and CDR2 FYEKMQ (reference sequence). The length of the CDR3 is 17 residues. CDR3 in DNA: TGTGCCAGCAGCCCGCCGGAAACACAGGGGGCGATCGAGACCCAGTACTTC. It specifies CASSPPETQGAIETQYF.

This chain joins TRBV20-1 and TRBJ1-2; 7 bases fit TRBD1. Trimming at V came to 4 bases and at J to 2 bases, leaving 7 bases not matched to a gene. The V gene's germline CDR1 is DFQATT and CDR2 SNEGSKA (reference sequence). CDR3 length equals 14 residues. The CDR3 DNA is TGCAGTGCTACCCCCTCGACAGGGAACTATGGCTACACCTTC. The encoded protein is CSATPSTGNYGYTF.

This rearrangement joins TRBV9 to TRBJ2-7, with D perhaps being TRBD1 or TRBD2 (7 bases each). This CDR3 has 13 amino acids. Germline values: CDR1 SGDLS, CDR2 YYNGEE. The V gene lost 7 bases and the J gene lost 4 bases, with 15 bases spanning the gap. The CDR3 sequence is CASGRGGKYEQYF. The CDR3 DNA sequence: TGTGCCAGCGGCAGGGGGGGCAAATACGAGCAGTACTTC. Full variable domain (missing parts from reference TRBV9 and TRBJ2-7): DSGVTQTPKHLITATGQRVTLRCSPRSGDLSVYWYQQSLDQGLQFLIQYYNGEERAKGNILERFSAQQFPDLHSELNLSSLELGDSALYFCASGRGGKYEQYFGPGTRLTVT.

For the CDR3, the DNA is TGTGCCAGCAGTTTACAGGGAACTGAAGCTTTCTTT. This sequence encodes CASSLQGTEAFF. V gene TRBV12-3 or TRBV12-4 combines with J gene TRBJ1-1, with a possible D match to TRBD1 (5 bases). The CDR3 runs 12 residues. The V gene lost 2 bases and the J gene lost 5 bases, with 6 bases spanning the gap.

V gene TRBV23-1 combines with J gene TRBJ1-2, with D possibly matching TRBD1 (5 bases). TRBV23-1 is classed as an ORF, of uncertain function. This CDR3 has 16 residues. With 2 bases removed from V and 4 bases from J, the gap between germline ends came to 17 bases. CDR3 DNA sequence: TGCGCCAGCAGTCAACGTTCAGGGCTATTAACCTATGGCTACACCTTC. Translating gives CASSQRSGLLTYGYTF.

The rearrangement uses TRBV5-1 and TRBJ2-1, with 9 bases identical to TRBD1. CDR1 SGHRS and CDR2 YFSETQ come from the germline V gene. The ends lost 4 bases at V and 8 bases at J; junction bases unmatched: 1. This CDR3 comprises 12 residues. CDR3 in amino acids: CASSRTGDEQFF. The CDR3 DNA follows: TGCGCCAGCAGCAGGACAGGGGATGAGCAGTTCTTC.

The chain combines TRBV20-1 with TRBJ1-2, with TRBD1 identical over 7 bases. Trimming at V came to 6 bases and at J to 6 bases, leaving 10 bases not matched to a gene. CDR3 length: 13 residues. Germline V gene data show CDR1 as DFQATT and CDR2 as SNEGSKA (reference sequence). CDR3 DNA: TGCAGTGCCCTGAGGACAGGAGGAAATGGCTACACCTTC. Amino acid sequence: CSALRTGGNGYTF.

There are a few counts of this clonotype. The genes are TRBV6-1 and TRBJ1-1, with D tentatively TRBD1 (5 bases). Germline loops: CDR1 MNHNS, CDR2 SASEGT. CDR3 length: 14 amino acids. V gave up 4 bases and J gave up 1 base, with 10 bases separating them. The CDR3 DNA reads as TGTGCCAGCAGTGTGGGGCAGGAGAACACTGAAGCTTTCTTT. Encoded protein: CASSVGQENTEAFF.

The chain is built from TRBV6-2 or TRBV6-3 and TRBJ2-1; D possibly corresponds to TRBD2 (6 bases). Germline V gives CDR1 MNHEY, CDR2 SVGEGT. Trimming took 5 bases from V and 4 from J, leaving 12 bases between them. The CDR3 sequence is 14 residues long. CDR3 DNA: TGTGCCAGCAGTACTTCCGGGACTTACAATGAGCAGTTCTTC. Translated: CASSTSGTYNEQFF.

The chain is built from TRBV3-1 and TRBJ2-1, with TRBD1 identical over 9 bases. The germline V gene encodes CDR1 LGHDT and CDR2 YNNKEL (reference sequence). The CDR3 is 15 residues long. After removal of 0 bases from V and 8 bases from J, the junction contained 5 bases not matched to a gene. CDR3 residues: CASSQDRTGADEQFF. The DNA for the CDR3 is TGTGCCAGCAGCCAAGATAGGACAGGGGCGGATGAGCAGTTCTTC.

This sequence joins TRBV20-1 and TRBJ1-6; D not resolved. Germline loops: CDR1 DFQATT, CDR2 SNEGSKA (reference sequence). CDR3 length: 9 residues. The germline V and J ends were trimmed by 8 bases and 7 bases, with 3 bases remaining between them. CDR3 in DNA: TGCAGTACGAATTCACCCCTCCACTTT. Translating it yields CSTNSPLHF.

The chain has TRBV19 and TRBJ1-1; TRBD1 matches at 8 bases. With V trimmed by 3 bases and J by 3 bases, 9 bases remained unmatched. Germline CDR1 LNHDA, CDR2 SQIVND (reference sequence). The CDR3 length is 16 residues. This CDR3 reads CASSIGQGLGDTEAFF. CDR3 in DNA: TGTGCCAGTAGTATCGGACAGGGACTGGGGGACACTGAAGCTTTCTTT.

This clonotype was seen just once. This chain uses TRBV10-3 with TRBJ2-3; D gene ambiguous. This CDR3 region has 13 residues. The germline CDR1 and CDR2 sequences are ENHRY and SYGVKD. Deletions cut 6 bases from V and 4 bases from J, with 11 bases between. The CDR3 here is CAIRSHRSDTQYF. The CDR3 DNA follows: TGTGCCATCAGATCCCACCGATCAGATACGCAGTATTTT.

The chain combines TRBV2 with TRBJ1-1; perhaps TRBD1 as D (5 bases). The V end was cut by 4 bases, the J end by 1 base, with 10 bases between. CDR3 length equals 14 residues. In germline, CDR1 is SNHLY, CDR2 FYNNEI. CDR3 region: CASSVGRANTEAFF. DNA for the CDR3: TGTGCCAGCAGTGTTGGCAGGGCGAACACTGAAGCTTTCTTT.

The CDR3 loop is CASSQGRQGPVNTEAFF. DNA for the CDR3: TGTGCCAGCAGCCAAGGTCGACAGGGGCCTGTGAACACTGAAGCTTTCTTT. V gene TRBV4-2 combines with J gene TRBJ1-1; 8 nucleotides align to TRBD1. V shed 1 base, J shed 0 bases, and the junction held 7 bases outside the gene matches. From germline, CDR1 is LGHNA and CDR2 YNFKEQ. CDR3 length: 17 residues.

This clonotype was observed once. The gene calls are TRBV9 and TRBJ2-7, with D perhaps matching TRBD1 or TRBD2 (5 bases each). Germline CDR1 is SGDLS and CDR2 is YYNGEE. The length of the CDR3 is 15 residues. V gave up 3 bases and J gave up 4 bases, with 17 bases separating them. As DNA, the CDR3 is TGTGCCAGCAGCGCGGGGACCTCCGCAGGTTACGAGCAGTACTTC. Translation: CASSAGTSAGYEQYF.

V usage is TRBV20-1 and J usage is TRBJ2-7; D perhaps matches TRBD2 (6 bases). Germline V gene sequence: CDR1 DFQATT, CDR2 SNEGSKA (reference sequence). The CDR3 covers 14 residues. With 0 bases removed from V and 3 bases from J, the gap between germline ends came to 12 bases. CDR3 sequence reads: CSARDVTRDYEQYF. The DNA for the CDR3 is TGCAGTGCTAGAGATGTTACGCGGGACTACGAGCAGTACTTC.

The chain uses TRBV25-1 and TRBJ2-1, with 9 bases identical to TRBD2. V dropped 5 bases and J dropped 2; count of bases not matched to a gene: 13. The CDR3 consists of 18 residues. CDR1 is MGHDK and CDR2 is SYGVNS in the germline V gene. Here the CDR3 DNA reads TGTGCCAGCAGTCCATCCGGGACTAGCAAAGAACCCTACAATGAGCAGTTCTTC. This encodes CASSPSGTSKEPYNEQFF. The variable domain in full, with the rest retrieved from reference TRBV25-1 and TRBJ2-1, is EADIYQTPRYLVIGTGKKITLECSQTMGHDKMYWYQQDPGMELHLIHYSYGVNSTEKGDLSSESTVSRIRTEHFPLTLESARPSHTSQYLCASSPSGTSKEPYNEQFFGPGTRLTVL.

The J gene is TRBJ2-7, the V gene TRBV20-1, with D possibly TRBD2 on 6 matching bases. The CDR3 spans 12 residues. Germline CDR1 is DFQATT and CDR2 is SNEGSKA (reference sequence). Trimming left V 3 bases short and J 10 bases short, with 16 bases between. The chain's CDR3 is CSARDLAFDQYF. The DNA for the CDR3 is TGCAGTGCTAGGGATCTAGCGTTCGATCAGTACTTC.

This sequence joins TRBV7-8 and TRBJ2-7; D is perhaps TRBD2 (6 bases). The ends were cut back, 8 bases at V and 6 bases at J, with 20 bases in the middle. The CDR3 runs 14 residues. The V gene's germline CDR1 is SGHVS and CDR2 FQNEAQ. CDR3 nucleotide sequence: TGTGCCAGCGGCACGGGTGCGGGGCAGGTCGAGCAGTACTTC. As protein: CASGTGAGQVEQYF.

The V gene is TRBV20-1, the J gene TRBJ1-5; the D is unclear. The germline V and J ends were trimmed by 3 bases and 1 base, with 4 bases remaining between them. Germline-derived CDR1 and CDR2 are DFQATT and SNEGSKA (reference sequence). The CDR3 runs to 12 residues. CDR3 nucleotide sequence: TGCAGTGCTAGGCGAAGCAATCAGCCCCAGCATTTT. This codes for CSARRSNQPQHF.